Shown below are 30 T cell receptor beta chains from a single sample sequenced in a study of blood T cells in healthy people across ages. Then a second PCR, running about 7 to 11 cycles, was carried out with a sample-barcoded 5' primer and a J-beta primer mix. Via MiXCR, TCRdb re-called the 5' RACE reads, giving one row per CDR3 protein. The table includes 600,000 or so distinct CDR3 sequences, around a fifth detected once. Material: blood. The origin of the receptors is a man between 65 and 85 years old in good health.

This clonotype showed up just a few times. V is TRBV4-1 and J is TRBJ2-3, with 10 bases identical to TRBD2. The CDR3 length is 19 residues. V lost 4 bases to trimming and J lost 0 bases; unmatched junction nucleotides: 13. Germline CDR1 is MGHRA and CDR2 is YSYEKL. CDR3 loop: CASSPIPRTSGSSTDTQYF. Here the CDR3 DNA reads TGCGCCAGCAGCCCTATCCCCCGGACTAGCGGATCTAGCACAGATACGCAGTATTTT.

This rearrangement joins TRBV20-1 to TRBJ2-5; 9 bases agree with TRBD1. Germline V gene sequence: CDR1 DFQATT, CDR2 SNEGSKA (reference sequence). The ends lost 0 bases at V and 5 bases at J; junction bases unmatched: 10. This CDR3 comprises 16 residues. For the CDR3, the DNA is TGCAGTGCTAGAGACCCCAGACAGGGGGGGATGGAGACCCAGTACTTC. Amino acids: CSARDPRQGGMETQYF.

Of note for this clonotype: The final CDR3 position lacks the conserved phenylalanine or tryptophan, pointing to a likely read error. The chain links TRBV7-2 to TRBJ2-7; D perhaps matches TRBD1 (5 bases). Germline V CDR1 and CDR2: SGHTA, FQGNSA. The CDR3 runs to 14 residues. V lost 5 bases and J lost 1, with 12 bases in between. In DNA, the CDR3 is TGTGCCAGCAGCCCTGGGGCGGAATCCTACGAGCAGTACCTC. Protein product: CASSPGAESYEQYL.

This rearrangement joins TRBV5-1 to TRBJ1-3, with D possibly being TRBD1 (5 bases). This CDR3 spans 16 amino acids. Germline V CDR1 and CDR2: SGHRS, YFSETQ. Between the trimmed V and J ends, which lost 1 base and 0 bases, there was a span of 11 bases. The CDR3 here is CASSLTGVGSGNTIYF. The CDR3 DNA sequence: TGCGCCAGCAGCTTGACAGGAGTGGGCTCTGGAAACACCATATATTTT.

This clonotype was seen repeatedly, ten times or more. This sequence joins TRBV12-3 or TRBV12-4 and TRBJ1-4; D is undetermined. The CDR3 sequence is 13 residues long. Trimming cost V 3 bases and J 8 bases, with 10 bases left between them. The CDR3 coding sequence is TGTGCCAGCAGTTTGGGAGCGGGGGAAAAACTGTTTTTT. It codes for CASSLGAGEKLFF.

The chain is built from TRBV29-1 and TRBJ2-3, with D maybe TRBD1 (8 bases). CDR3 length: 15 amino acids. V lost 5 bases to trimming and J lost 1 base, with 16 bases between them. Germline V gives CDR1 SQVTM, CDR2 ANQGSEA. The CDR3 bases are TGCAGCGTTATGGGGGGGACAGGTCGCACAGATACGCAGTATTTT. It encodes CSVMGGTGRTDTQYF.

The CDR3 region is CASSLETKTQYF. CDR3 nucleotide sequence: TGTGCCAGCAGCTTAGAGACCAAGACCCAGTACTTC. The V and J genes are TRBV11-2 and TRBJ2-5; no firm D call. This CDR3 comprises 12 residues. V lost 0 bases and J lost 6, with 5 bases in between. Germline V CDR1 and CDR2: SGHAT, FQNNGV.

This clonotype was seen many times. The CDR3: CASSQATGNEQFF. As DNA, the CDR3 is TGTGCCAGCAGCCAAGCTACAGGGAATGAGCAGTTCTTC. The chain has TRBV3-1 and TRBJ2-5, with D possibly being TRBD1 (6 bases). The DNA end lines up better with TRBJ2-1; the J call may be wrong. The germline gives CDR1 LGHDT, CDR2 YNNKEL (reference sequence). The CDR3 spans 13 residues.

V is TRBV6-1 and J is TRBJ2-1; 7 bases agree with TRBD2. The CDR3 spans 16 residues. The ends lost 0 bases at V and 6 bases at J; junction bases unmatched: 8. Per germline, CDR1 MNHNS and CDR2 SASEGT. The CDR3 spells CASSEASSGSGNEQFF. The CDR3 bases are TGTGCCAGCAGTGAAGCCTCTAGCGGTAGTGGCAATGAGCAGTTCTTC.

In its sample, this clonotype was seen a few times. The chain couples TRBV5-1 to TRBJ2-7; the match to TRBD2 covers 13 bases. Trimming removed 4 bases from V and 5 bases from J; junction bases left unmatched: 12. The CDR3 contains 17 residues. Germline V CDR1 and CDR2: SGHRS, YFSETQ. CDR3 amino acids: CASSHEGTSGISDEQYF. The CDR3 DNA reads TGCGCCAGCAGCCACGAGGGGACTAGCGGGATTTCCGACGAGCAGTACTTC.

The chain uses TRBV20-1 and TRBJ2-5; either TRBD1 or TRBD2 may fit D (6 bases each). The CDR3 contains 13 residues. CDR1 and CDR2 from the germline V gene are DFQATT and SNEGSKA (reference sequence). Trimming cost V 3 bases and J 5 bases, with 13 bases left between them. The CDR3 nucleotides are TGCAGTGCTAGTCCCCAGGGGAGGGAGACCCAGTACTTC. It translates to CSASPQGRETQYF.

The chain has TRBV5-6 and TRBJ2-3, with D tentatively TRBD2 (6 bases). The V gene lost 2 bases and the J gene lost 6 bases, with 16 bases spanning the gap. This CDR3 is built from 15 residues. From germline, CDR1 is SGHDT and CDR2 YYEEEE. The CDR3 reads CASSFLFQGGDTQYF. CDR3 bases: TGTGCCAGCAGCTTTCTCTTCCAGGGAGGTGATACGCAGTATTTT.

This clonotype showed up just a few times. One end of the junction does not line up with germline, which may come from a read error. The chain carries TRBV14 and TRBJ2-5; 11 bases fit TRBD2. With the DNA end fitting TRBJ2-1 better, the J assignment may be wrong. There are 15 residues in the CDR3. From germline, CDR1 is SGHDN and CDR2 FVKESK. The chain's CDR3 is CGSSLLAGGYNEQFF. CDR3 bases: TGTGGCAGCAGCCTGCTAGCGGGAGGTTACAATGAGCAGTTCTTC.

The CDR3 DNA follows: TGCGCCAGCAGCTTGGGCGGCGGGACATCTATGGGGTTCTTC. This translates into CASSLGGGTSMGFF. The chain couples TRBV5-1 to TRBJ2-1; TRBD1 or TRBD2 may be the D gene (6 bases each). The CDR3 totals 14 residues. V was cut by 0 bases and J by 15 bases, with 19 bases left in between. Germline CDR1 is SGHRS and CDR2 is YFSETQ.

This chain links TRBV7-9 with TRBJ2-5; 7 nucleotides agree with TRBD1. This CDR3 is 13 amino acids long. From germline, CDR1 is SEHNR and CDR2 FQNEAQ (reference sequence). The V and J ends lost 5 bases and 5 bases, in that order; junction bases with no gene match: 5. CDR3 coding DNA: TGTGCCAGCAGCAGACAGGGTTCGGAGACCCAGTACTTC. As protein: CASSRQGSETQYF.

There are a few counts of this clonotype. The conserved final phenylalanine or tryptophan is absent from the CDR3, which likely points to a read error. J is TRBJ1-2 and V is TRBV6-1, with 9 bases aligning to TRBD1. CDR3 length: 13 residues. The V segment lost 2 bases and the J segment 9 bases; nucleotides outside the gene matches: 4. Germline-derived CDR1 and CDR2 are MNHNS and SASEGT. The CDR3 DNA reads TGTGCCAGCAGTGAAAGGGACAGGGTCAGCTACACCCTC. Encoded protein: CASSERDRVSYTL.

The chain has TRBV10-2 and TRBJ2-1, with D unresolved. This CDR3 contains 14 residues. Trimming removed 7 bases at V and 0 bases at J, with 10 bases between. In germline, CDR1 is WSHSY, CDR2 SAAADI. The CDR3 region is CASMAGLSYNEQFF. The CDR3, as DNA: TGCGCCAGCATGGCAGGTCTCTCCTACAATGAGCAGTTCTTC.

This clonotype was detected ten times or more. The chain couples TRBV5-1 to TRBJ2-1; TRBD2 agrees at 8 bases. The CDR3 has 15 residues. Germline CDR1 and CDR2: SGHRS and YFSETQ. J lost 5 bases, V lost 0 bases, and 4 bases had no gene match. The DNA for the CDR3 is TGCGCCAGCAGCTTGGCTCTAGCGGGCCACAATGAGCAGTTCTTC. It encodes CASSLALAGHNEQFF.

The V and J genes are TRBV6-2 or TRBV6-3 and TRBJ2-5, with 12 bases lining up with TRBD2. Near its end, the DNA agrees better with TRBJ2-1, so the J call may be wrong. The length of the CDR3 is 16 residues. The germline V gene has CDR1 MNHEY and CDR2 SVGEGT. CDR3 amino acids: CASSYPGLAGKGEQFF. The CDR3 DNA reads TGTGCCAGCAGTTACCCCGGACTAGCGGGAAAGGGTGAGCAGTTCTTC.

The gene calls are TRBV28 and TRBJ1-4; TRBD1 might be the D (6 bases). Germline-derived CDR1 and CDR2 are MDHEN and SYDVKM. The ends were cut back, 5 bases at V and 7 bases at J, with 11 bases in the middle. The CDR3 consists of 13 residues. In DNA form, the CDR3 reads TGTGCCAGCAGTGCCGGACAGAGTGAAAAACTGTTTTTT. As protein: CASSAGQSEKLFF.

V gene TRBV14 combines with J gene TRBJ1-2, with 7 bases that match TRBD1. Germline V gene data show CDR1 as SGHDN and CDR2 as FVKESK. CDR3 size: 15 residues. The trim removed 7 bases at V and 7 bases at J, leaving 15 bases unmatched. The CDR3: CASIPQSNRGPGYTF. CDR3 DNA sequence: TGTGCCAGCATTCCCCAGTCGAACAGGGGTCCTGGCTACACCTTC.

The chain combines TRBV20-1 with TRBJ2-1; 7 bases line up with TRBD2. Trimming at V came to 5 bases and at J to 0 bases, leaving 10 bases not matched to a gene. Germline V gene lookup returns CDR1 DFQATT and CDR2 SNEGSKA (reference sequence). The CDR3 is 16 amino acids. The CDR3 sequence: CSASGLGRFSYNEQFF. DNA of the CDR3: TGCAGTGCTTCCGGACTAGGCCGCTTCTCCTACAATGAGCAGTTCTTC.

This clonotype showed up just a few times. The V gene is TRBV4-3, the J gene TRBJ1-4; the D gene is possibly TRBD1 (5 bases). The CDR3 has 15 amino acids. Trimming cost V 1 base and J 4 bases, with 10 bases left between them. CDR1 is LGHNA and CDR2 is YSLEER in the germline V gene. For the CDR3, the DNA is TGCGCCAGCAGCCAAGGAACGACAGATAATGAAAAACTGTTTTTT. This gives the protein CASSQGTTDNEKLFF.

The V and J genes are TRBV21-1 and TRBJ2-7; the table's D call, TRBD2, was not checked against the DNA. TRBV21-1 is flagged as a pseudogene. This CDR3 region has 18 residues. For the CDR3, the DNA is TGTGCCAGCAGCAACCATTGGAAGCGGCAGGGGACTTCCTACGAGCAGTACTTC. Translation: CASSNHWKRQGTSYEQYF.

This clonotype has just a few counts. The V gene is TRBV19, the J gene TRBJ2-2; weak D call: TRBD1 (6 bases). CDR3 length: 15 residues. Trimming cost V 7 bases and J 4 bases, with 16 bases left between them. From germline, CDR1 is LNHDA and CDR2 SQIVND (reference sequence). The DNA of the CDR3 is TGTGCCAGTACCCCCGACGGCAGGGGCACCGGGGAGCTGTTTTTT. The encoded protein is CASTPDGRGTGELFF.

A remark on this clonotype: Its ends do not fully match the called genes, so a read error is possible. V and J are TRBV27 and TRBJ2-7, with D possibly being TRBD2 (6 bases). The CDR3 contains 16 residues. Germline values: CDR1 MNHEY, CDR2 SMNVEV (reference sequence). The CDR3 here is CASSSRWGVQPYELYF. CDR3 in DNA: TGTGCCAGCAGTTCCCGGTGGGGGGTTCAACCCTACGAGCTGTACTTC.

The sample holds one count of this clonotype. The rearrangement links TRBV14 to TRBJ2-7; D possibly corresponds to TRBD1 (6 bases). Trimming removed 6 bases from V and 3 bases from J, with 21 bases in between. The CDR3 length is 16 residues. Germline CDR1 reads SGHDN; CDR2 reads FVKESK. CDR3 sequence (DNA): TGTGCCAGCAGTCCACCCGGGACACTGACCATCTACGAGCAGTACTTC. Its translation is CASSPPGTLTIYEQYF.

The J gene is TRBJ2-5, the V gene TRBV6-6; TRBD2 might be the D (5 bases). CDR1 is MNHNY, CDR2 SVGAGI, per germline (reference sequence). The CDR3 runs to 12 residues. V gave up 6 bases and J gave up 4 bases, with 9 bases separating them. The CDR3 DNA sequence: TGTGCCAGCAGGGACTTACGAGAGACCCAGTACTTC. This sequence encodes CASRDLRETQYF.

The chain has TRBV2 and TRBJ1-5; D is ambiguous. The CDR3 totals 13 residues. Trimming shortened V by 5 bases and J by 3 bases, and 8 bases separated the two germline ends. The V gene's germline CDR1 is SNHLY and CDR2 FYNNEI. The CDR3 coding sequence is TGTGCCAGCAGTTTGGAGAACAATCAGCCCCAGCATTTT. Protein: CASSLENNQPQHF.

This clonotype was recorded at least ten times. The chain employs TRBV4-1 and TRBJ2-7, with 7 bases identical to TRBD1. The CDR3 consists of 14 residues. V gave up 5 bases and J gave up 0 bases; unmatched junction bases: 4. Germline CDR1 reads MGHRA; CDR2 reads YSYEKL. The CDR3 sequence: CASSKGQSSYEQYF. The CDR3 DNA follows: TGCGCCAGCAGCAAGGGACAGTCCTCCTACGAGCAGTACTTC.